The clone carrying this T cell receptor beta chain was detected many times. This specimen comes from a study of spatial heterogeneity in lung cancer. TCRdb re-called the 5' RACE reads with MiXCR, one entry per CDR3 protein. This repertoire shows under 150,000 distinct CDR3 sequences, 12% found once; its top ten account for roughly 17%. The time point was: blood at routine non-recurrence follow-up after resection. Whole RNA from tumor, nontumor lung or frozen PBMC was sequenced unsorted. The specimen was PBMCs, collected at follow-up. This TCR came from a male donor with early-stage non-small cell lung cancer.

The CDR3 coding sequence is TGTGCCAGCAGCTCCTACAGGAACAATGAGCAGTTCTTC. Encoded protein: CASSSYRNNEQFF. The chain employs TRBV5-5 and TRBJ2-1, with TRBD1 as a possible D gene (5 bases). V lost 3 bases to trimming and J lost 5 bases, with 9 bases between them. The CDR3 sequence is 13 residues long. Per the germline V gene, CDR1 is SGHKS and CDR2 is YYEKEE (reference sequence).